This passage covers 17 T cell receptor beta chains from one sample sequenced in a study of T-cell reconstitution after alpha-beta-depleted transplantation in children. Preparing the TCRbeta library involved the use of unique molecular identifiers. TCRdb independently ran MiXCR on the PCR reads; one entry per CDR3 protein. The data hold 700,000 to 950,000 distinct CDR3 sequences, with roughly 15% observed a single time. The specimen comprised PBMCs, mostly from graft donor cells, sampled 360 days after TCRalphabeta/CD19-depleted stem cell transplant. The source of these receptors is a male patient younger than 18 who had a stem cell transplant for acute lymphoblastic leukemia, so the T cells may come from the graft donor.

The chain uses TRBV12-3 or TRBV12-4 and TRBJ2-5; D is perhaps TRBD1 (6 bases). CDR3 length equals 13 residues. Trimming pared 6 bases from V and 5 bases from J, leaving 13 bases between. The DNA of the CDR3 is TGTGCCAGCAGAGCAGGGGTCGAGGAGACCCAGTACTTC. Its translation: CASRAGVEETQYF.

The CDR3 loop reads CASSLFRESYEQYF. The CDR3 DNA reads as TGCGCCAGCAGCTTGTTCCGGGAAAGCTACGAGCAGTACTTC. The rearrangement uses TRBV5-1 and TRBJ2-7; possibly TRBD2 for D (5 bases). Trimming took off 1 base at V and 3 bases at J, with 11 bases between the two ends. This CDR3 contains 14 residues. Germline CDR1 and CDR2: SGHRS and YFSETQ.

The gene calls are TRBV3-1 and TRBJ2-1, with D possibly being TRBD2 (5 bases). This CDR3 comprises 18 residues. Germline V lookup: CDR1 LGHDT, CDR2 YNNKEL (reference sequence). Trimming removed 0 bases at V and 5 bases at J, with 20 bases between. CDR3 DNA sequence: TGTGCCAGCAGCCAAGATCTCGGGGTAGTTCGGACCCACAATGAGCAGTTCTTC. The encoded protein is CASSQDLGVVRTHNEQFF.

This clonotype was picked up a small number of times. The chain employs TRBV7-8 and TRBJ2-7; D not certain. Germline CDR1 is SGHVS and CDR2 is FQNEAQ. Trimming cost V 2 bases and J 2 bases, with 13 bases left between them. This CDR3 is built from 15 residues. The CDR3: CASSLRRLTPYEQYF. CDR3 coding DNA: TGTGCCAGCAGCTTACGCAGGTTGACCCCCTACGAGCAGTACTTC.

This clonotype was observed a handful of times. CDR3 region: CASRSDGTYEQYF. CDR3 nucleotides: TGCGCCAGCAGGTCGGACGGGACCTACGAGCAGTACTTC. V is TRBV5-1 and J is TRBJ2-7; tentatively, D is TRBD2 (5 bases). The CDR3 spans 13 residues. Trimming took off 5 bases at V and 2 bases at J, with 11 bases between the two ends. CDR1 is SGHRS and CDR2 is YFSETQ in the germline V gene. The whole variable domain, remainder taken from reference TRBV5-1 and TRBJ2-7, is KAGVTQTPRYLIKTRGQQVTLSCSPISGHRSVSWYQQTPGQGLQFLFEYFSETQRNKGNFPGRFSGRQFSNSRSEMNVSTLELGDSALYLCASRSDGTYEQYFGPGTRLTVT.

V gene TRBV7-9 combines with J gene TRBJ1-1, with a weak D call TRBD1 (6 bases). The CDR3 runs 15 residues. Germline V gives CDR1 SEHNR, CDR2 FQNEAQ (reference sequence). The V and J ends lost 5 bases and 2 bases respectively, with 15 bases between them. The CDR3 nucleotides read TGTGCCAGCAGCCGAATCGGGGGCCACAACACTGAAGCTTTCTTT. This translates into CASSRIGGHNTEAFF.

The rearrangement links TRBV5-8 to TRBJ2-7, with D unclear. Germline V lookup: CDR1 SGHTS, CDR2 YDEGEE. V was cut by 3 bases and J by 3 bases, with 7 bases left in between. CDR3 length: 12 residues. CDR3: CASSWYNYEQYF. The DNA of the CDR3 is TGTGCCAGCAGCTGGTACAACTACGAGCAGTACTTC.

CDR3 sequence (DNA): TGTGCCAGCAGCCACCTACGAGGAGACTACGAGCAGTACTTC. Its protein is CASSHLRGDYEQYF. This sequence joins TRBV3-1 and TRBJ2-7; D ambiguous. This CDR3 contains 14 residues. Looked up from germline, CDR1 is LGHDT and CDR2 is YNNKEL (reference sequence). Trimming cost V 3 bases and J 3 bases, with 12 bases left between them.

J is TRBJ1-2 and V is TRBV12-3 or TRBV12-4; possible D gene TRBD1, 6 bases. The CDR3 runs 14 residues. V lost 5 bases to trimming and J lost 1 base, with 11 bases between them. CDR3 residues: CASSHGTSNYGYTF. The CDR3 bases are TGTGCCAGCAGTCACGGGACAAGTAACTATGGCTACACCTTC.

This rearrangement joins TRBV7-9 to TRBJ2-7; 8 bases agree with TRBD1. The junction had 6 bases not matched to a gene; V was cut back by 5 bases and J by 6 bases. This CDR3 is built from 13 residues. Per germline, CDR1 SEHNR and CDR2 FQNEAQ (reference sequence). Here the CDR3 DNA reads TGTGCCAGCAGCGCATCACAGGGGGGCGAGCAGTACTTC. Residues: CASSASQGGEQYF.

On this clonotype: This may be a read error, as it is one base from a much larger clone. The chain couples TRBV24-1 to TRBJ2-2; D unclear. V lost 3 bases and J lost 0, with 4 bases in between. Germline assignment: CDR1 KGHDR and CDR2 SFDVKD. The CDR3 contains 14 residues. As DNA, the CDR3 is TGTGCCACCAGTGATCCTACGAACACCGGGGAGCTGTTTTTT. This translates into CATSDPTNTGELFF.

The chain joins TRBV14 to TRBJ2-1; TRBD2 aligns across 8 bases. J lost 6 bases, V lost 5 bases, and 12 bases had no gene match. Germline CDR1 SGHDN, CDR2 FVKESK. The CDR3 spans 16 residues. The CDR3 is CASSFSGRAPGNEQFF. DNA of the CDR3: TGTGCCAGCAGCTTCAGCGGGAGAGCCCCCGGCAATGAGCAGTTCTTC.

This clonotype was seen a few times. This rearrangement joins TRBV29-1 to TRBJ2-7; the D is unclear. Germline V gene sequence: CDR1 SQVTM, CDR2 ANQGSEA. This CDR3 contains 12 residues. Trimming stripped 7 bases from V and 5 bases from J, with 15 bases between. The CDR3 sequence is CSALEVIHEQYF. Written as DNA, the CDR3 is TGCAGCGCCCTTGAGGTTATCCACGAGCAGTACTTC.

The chain is built from TRBV2 and TRBJ2-3; TRBD2 is a possible D gene (5 bases). The CDR3 spans 14 residues. V lost 2 bases to trimming and J lost 3 bases, with 9 bases between them. The germline CDR1 and CDR2 sequences are SNHLY and FYNNEI. CDR3 residues: CASSEFAGTDTQYF. In DNA, the CDR3 is TGTGCCAGCAGTGAATTCGCGGGTACAGATACGCAGTATTTT.

This clonotype was detected many times. V usage is TRBV3-1 and J usage is TRBJ2-7; the D gene is possibly TRBD2 (5 bases). Trimming pared 4 bases from V and 7 bases from J, leaving 20 bases between. The CDR3 extends over 15 amino acids. CDR1 and CDR2 from the germline V gene are LGHDT and YNNKEL (reference sequence). CDR3 DNA: TGTGCCAGCAGCCCCTCACTAGTACCTGTGAGTGAGCAGTACTTC. Its translation is CASSPSLVPVSEQYF.

This clonotype has just a few counts. The chain couples TRBV7-2 to TRBJ2-1; 12 nucleotides align to TRBD2. Looked up from germline, CDR1 is SGHTA and CDR2 is FQGNSA. The CDR3 length is 14 residues. Unmatched junction bases numbered 8, after V lost 2 bases and J lost 15 bases. The CDR3 DNA sequence: TGTGCCAGCAGCTTAAATAAACTAGCGGGAGGTTGGTTCTTC. Protein product: CASSLNKLAGGWFF.

This clonotype has more than one count but fewer than ten. For the CDR3, the DNA is TGTGCCAGCAGCTTAAGGCGTCTAACAGATACGCAGTATTTT. Protein sequence: CASSLRRLTDTQYF. The chain has TRBV11-2 and TRBJ2-3; no clear D. The CDR3 runs 14 residues. Trimming took off 2 bases at V and 3 bases at J, with 9 bases between the two ends. CDR1 and CDR2 (germline): SGHAT, FQNNGV.